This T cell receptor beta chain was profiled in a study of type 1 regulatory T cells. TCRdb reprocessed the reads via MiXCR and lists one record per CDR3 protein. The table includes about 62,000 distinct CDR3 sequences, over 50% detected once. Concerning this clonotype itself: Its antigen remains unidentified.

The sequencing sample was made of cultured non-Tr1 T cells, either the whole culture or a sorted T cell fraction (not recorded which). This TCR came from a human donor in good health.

CDR3 sequence reads: CASSLVRQSTGELFF. Here the CDR3 DNA reads TGTGCCAGCAGCTTAGTTAGACAGAGCACCGGGGAGCTGTTTTTT. V gene TRBV7-2 combines with J gene TRBJ2-2; TRBD1 might be the D (5 bases). The V end lost 1 base, the J end lost 4 bases, and 10 bases lay between the germline ends. CDR3 length: 15 residues. CDR1 is SGHTA, CDR2 FQGNSA, per germline.